The 28 T cell receptor beta chains reported below all come from one sample, sequenced in a study of blood T cell repertoires in COVID-19. The assay was immunoSEQ multiplex PCR, and TCRdb's table has in-frame clones only and misses some. The table includes about 200,000 clones, around 84% detected once. Sample: PBMCs or T cells enriched from blood (not recorded which). The receptors derive from a middle-aged man who had recovered from COVID-19.

J is TRBJ2-2 and V is TRBV29-1, with a tentative D call TRBD2 (5 bases). The V gene's germline CDR1 is SQVTM and CDR2 ANQGSEA. Trimming left V 5 bases short and J 7 bases short, with 11 bases between. This CDR3 has 12 residues. CDR3 protein: CSVTGSVGELFF. The CDR3 DNA is TGCAGCGTTACGGGGTCGGTCGGGGAGCTGTTTTTT.

The J gene is TRBJ2-5, the V gene TRBV18; TRBD1 is a possible D gene (5 bases). The CDR3 has 14 residues. Trimming removed 1 base from V and 4 bases from J, with 10 bases in between. Germline CDR1 KGHSH, CDR2 LQKENI. CDR3 coding DNA: TGTGCCAGCTCACCACTGGCAGGGCGAGAGACCCAGTACTTC. Amino acids: CASSPLAGRETQYF. The entire variable domain, with the rest obtained from reference TRBV18 and TRBJ2-5, is as follows: NAGVMQNPRHLVRRRGQEARLRCSPMKGHSHVYWYRQLPEEGLKFMVYLQKENIIDESGMPKERFSAEFPKEGPSILRIQQVVRGDSAAYFCASSPLAGRETQYFGPGTRLLVL.

The chain couples TRBV9 to TRBJ2-7, with 8 bases fitting TRBD2. The CDR3 spans 14 residues. The J segment lost 0 bases and the V segment lost 3 bases, leaving 2 bases of the junction unmatched. Germline V gives CDR1 SGDLS, CDR2 YYNGEE. CDR3 in DNA: TGTGCCAGCAGCGCCAGCGGGGGCTCCTACGAGCAGTACTTC. Translating gives CASSASGGSYEQYF. The variable domain in full, completed from reference TRBV9 and TRBJ2-7, reads DSGVTQTPKHLITATGQRVTLRCSPRSGDLSVYWYQQSLDQGLQFLIQYYNGEERAKGNILERFSAQQFPDLHSELNLSSLELGDSALYFCASSASGGSYEQYFGPGTRLTVT.

The chain carries TRBV12-3 or TRBV12-4 and TRBJ1-2, with D uncertain. This CDR3 is 12 amino acids long. V was cut by 2 bases and J by 3 bases, with 4 bases left in between. The chain's CDR3 is CASSLSDYGYTF. As DNA, the CDR3 is TGTGCCAGCAGTTTAAGCGACTATGGCTACACCTTC.

The rearrangement links TRBV12-3 or TRBV12-4 to TRBJ2-1; 8 bases map to TRBD2. There are 13 residues in the CDR3. V lost 6 bases and J lost 8; bases outside the gene matches: 6. CDR3 nucleotide sequence: TGTGCCAGCAGGCCTCGGACTAGCCATGAGCAGTTCTTC. Amino acid sequence: CASRPRTSHEQFF.

The chain joins TRBV5-1 to TRBJ2-7, with D possibly being TRBD1 (6 bases). Germline-derived CDR1 and CDR2 are SGHRS and YFSETQ. The CDR3 sequence is 14 residues long. V lost 2 bases, J lost 0 bases, and 9 bases lay in between. CDR3 in amino acids: CASSFDRPSYEQYF. The CDR3 DNA reads as TGCGCCAGCAGCTTCGACAGGCCCTCCTACGAGCAGTACTTC.

This clone was found a few times. V gene TRBV12-5 combines with J gene TRBJ2-1; 11 nucleotides agree with TRBD2. V dropped 5 bases and J dropped 3; count of bases not matched to a gene: 3. CDR1 and CDR2 (germline): LGHNT, FRNRAP. The CDR3 has 15 amino acids. The CDR3: CASGQLAGVYNEQFF. In DNA, the CDR3 is TGTGCTAGTGGTCAACTAGCGGGAGTCTACAATGAGCAGTTCTTC.

The chain joins TRBV7-9 to TRBJ1-5; possibly TRBD1 for D (6 bases). The ends were cut back, 5 bases at V and 7 bases at J, with 15 bases in the middle. The germline V gene encodes CDR1 SEHNR and CDR2 FQNEAQ (reference sequence). This CDR3 spans 14 amino acids. CDR3 DNA sequence: TGTGCCAGCAGCCAGGACGGGGGGGGCCAGCCCCAGCATTTT. Translated: CASSQDGGGQPQHF.

This chain links TRBV5-1 with TRBJ2-1; no clear D. Trimming cost V 0 bases and J 0 bases, with 10 bases left between them. Germline V gene data show CDR1 as SGHRS and CDR2 as YFSETQ. CDR3 length: 16 amino acids. The CDR3 DNA follows: TGCGCCAGCAGCTTGGACCAGATAAGCTCCTACAATGAGCAGTTCTTC. This encodes CASSLDQISSYNEQFF.

The gene calls are TRBV9 and TRBJ1-1; a weak D match, TRBD1 (6 bases). CDR3 length: 13 residues. V was clipped by 4 bases and J by 1 base, with 8 bases between them. Germline V gives CDR1 SGDLS, CDR2 YYNGEE. The CDR3 reads CASSSGQNTEAFF. The CDR3 coding sequence is TGTGCCAGCAGCTCGGGACAGAACACTGAAGCTTTCTTT. The full variable domain, in which reference TRBV9 and TRBJ1-1 provide the parts outside the CDR3, is DSGVTQTPKHLITATGQRVTLRCSPRSGDLSVYWYQQSLDQGLQFLIQYYNGEERAKGNILERFSAQQFPDLHSELNLSSLELGDSALYFCASSSGQNTEAFFGQGTRLTVV.

Comments on this clone: The junction shows a germline mismatch at one end, possibly a read error. The V gene is TRBV5-1, the J gene TRBJ2-1; 10 bases agree with TRBD2. Germline V gives CDR1 SGHRS, CDR2 YFSETQ. This CDR3 contains 15 residues. CDR3 in DNA: TGCGCCAGCAGATTGGGGCTAGCGGGAGTGGATGAGCAGTTCTTC. Its translation is CASRLGLAGVDEQFF.

This clone was recorded a few times. The chain couples TRBV23-1 to TRBJ2-7; D perhaps matches TRBD2 (5 bases). TRBV23-1 is marked as an open reading frame, function uncertain. The CDR3 loop spans 13 amino acids. Trimming shortened V by 0 bases and J by 11 bases, and 14 bases separated the two germline ends. CDR3 sequence reads: CASSQSVTGREYF. The CDR3 coding sequence is TGCGCCAGCAGTCAATCAGTTACGGGAAGAGAGTACTTC.

This chain joins TRBV3-1 (or the pseudogene TRBV3-2) and TRBJ2-7; no reliable D call. The germline CDR1 and CDR2 sequences are LGHDT and YNNKEL (reference sequence). The CDR3 sequence is 12 residues long. Trimming pared 3 bases from V and 3 bases from J, leaving 6 bases between. CDR3 amino acids: CASSQTRYEQYF. The CDR3 coding sequence is TGTGCCAGCAGCCAGACTCGCTACGAGCAGTACTTC.

V and J are TRBV3-1 (or the pseudogene TRBV3-2) and TRBJ2-1; D uncertain. CDR1 and CDR2 from the germline V gene are LGHDT and YNNKEL (reference sequence). Between the trimmed V and J ends, which lost 5 bases and 8 bases, there was a span of 7 bases. The CDR3 length is 11 residues. The CDR3 DNA sequence: TGTGCCAGCAGCTTCTCGTATGAGCAGTTCTTC. Its protein product is CASSFSYEQFF.

The table lists this clone with a count of one. The rearrangement uses TRBV10-3 and TRBJ1-2; D is unresolved. There are 15 residues in the CDR3. CDR1 and CDR2 (germline): ENHRY, SYGVKD. V lost 4 bases to trimming and J lost 0 bases, with 12 bases between them. CDR3 nucleotides: TGTGCCATCAGTGTTAACAGTCAAGCTAACTATGGCTACACCTTC. It specifies CAISVNSQANYGYTF.

The chain is built from TRBV7-9 and TRBJ2-1; TRBD2 matches 8 bases. J was trimmed by 0 bases and V by 1 base; bases with no gene match: 5. Germline V gene sequence: CDR1 SEHNR, CDR2 FQNEAQ (reference sequence). The CDR3 runs to 17 residues. The CDR3 DNA sequence: TGTGCCAGCAGCTTAGACCCAGGGACTAGCTCCTACAATGAGCAGTTCTTC. Its protein product is CASSLDPGTSSYNEQFF.

V gene TRBV7-2 combines with J gene TRBJ1-2; D not resolved. In germline, CDR1 is SGHTA, CDR2 FQGNSA. V lost 5 bases to trimming and J lost 7 bases, with 8 bases between them. The CDR3 totals 11 residues. CDR3 sequence (DNA): TGTGCCAGCAGCCCCCTTATTGGCTACACCTTC. Protein: CASSPLIGYTF.

This clone appeared once. This sequence joins TRBV24-1 and TRBJ1-2; no definite D call. Trimming left V 5 bases short and J 6 bases short, with 9 bases between. The length of the CDR3 is 12 residues. Per the germline V gene, CDR1 is KGHDR and CDR2 is SFDVKD. The CDR3 region is CATSVGSHGYTF. The CDR3 DNA sequence: TGTGCCACCAGTGTGGGGAGCCATGGCTACACCTTC.

The V call is TRBV9, the J call TRBJ2-5; 12 nucleotides align to TRBD2. The CDR3 runs 15 residues. The germline CDR1 and CDR2 sequences are SGDLS and YYNGEE. V shed 1 base and J 3 bases; nucleotides not matched to a gene: 1. CDR3 sequence reads: CASSVSSGREETQYF. The CDR3 coding sequence is TGTGCCAGCAGCGTATCTAGCGGGAGGGAAGAGACCCAGTACTTC.

The V and J genes are TRBV11-2 and TRBJ2-7, with a possible D match to TRBD1 (6 bases). Germline loops: CDR1 SGHAT, CDR2 FQNNGV. V lost 5 bases and J lost 2, with 10 bases in between. CDR3 size: 13 residues. DNA of the CDR3: TGTGCCAGCAGCCTCACAGGGCCCTACGAGCAGTACTTC. It translates to CASSLTGPYEQYF.

V gene TRBV3-1 (or the pseudogene TRBV3-2) combines with J gene TRBJ2-6; D is possibly TRBD2 (6 bases). This CDR3 contains 15 residues. V lost 2 bases, J lost 6 bases, and 11 bases lay in between. CDR1 is LGHDT, CDR2 YNNKEL, per germline (reference sequence). CDR3 residues: CASSQPGLLANVLTF. The CDR3 region has the DNA TGTGCCAGCAGCCAACCGGGACTCTTGGCCAACGTCCTGACTTTC.

The rearrangement uses TRBV11-2 and TRBJ1-2; 10 nucleotides match TRBD1. Unmatched junction bases numbered 3, after V lost 1 base and J lost 7 bases. The CDR3 has 14 amino acids. Germline assignment: CDR1 SGHAT and CDR2 FQNNGV. The CDR3 is CASSLGDRGLGYTF. The CDR3 DNA reads as TGTGCCAGCAGCTTAGGGGACAGGGGACTTGGCTACACCTTC.

This rearrangement joins TRBV5-6 to TRBJ2-3, with TRBD1 matching 7 bases. CDR1 is SGHDT and CDR2 is YYEEEE in the germline V gene. After removal of 7 bases from V and 7 bases from J, the junction contained 9 bases not matched to a gene. The CDR3 sequence is 13 residues long. The CDR3 spells CASGIPGQNTQYF. The CDR3 nucleotides read TGTGCCAGCGGAATTCCGGGACAGAATACGCAGTATTTT.

This clone was seen more than once but under ten times. The genes are TRBV7-2 and TRBJ2-1; 7 bases agree with TRBD2. Germline trimming cut 5 bases from V and 6 bases from J; bases unmatched to any gene: 10. Germline CDR1 is SGHTA and CDR2 is FQGNSA. This CDR3 is 15 amino acids long. CDR3 loop: CASSTAGGGSNEQFF. DNA for the CDR3: TGTGCCAGCAGCACCGCCGGCGGGGGAAGCAATGAGCAGTTCTTC.

This chain joins TRBV7-2 and TRBJ1-2, with D possibly being TRBD1 (5 bases). From germline, CDR1 is SGHTA and CDR2 FQGNSA. Trimming took 5 bases from V and 2 from J, leaving 12 bases between them. The CDR3 consists of 14 residues. This chain's CDR3 is CASSPDSENYGYTF. The DNA of the CDR3 is TGTGCCAGCAGCCCCGACAGCGAGAACTATGGCTACACCTTC.

J is TRBJ2-7 and V is TRBV5-5; 7 nucleotides match TRBD1. Germline loops: CDR1 SGHKS, CDR2 YYEKEE (reference sequence). Trimming cost V 4 bases and J 0 bases; bases outside gene matches: 4. CDR3 length: 14 residues. CDR3 protein: CASSPWTGSYEQYF. For the CDR3, the DNA is TGTGCCAGCAGCCCATGGACAGGCTCCTACGAGCAGTACTTC.

This rearrangement joins TRBV4-1 to TRBJ2-7; D possibly corresponds to TRBD2 (6 bases). CDR3 length: 15 amino acids. From germline, CDR1 is MGHRA and CDR2 YSYEKL. Trimming removed 2 bases from V and 7 bases from J, with 18 bases in between. CDR3 sequence: CASSQFTTGEVEQYF. The CDR3 DNA is TGCGCCAGCAGCCAATTCACCACTGGGGAGGTTGAGCAGTACTTC.

V is TRBV9 and J is TRBJ2-1; possible D gene TRBD1, 6 bases. Germline V gene data show CDR1 as SGDLS and CDR2 as YYNGEE. The V end was cut by 3 bases, the J end by 7 bases, with 14 bases between. The CDR3 totals 14 residues. CDR3 region: CASSARDIMNEQFF. DNA for the CDR3: TGTGCCAGCAGCGCCCGGGACATTATGAATGAGCAGTTCTTC.